This TCR beta chain was captured in a study of cytomegalovirus exposure and HLA in healthy donors. Looking at the study overall: Drawn from HLA-typed donors, some 80 million unique TCRs were held in an early data release. Study results and limitations: Both high specificity and high sensitivity reportedly marked the classifier's diagnosis of cytomegalovirus status. Presence/absence analyses supposed approximately even sequencing depth among donors.

Concerning this clone: Its antigen is still unknown.

Use of 60 Vbeta and 13 Jbeta primers characterized the PCR. As originally analysed: In a later analysis, the count reached 75 million to 90 million unique TCR beta chains, with roughly 9.9 million shared. Profiled with immunoSEQ multiplex PCR; TCRdb holds only in-frame clones, not every one. D and trimming come from the DNA, and the V and J calls and clone size come from that table. The ten top clones account for roughly 8%, within a sample of under 90,000 clones. The CDR3 sequence is 14 residues long. V trimming: 5 bases; J trimming: 3 bases; junction bases outside the gene matches: 6. Per germline, CDR1 SGHTA and CDR2 FQGNSA.

This TCR derives from a female donor in good health and CMV-seropositive. This rearrangement joins TRBV7-2 to TRBJ1-1, with 7 bases aligning to TRBD1. The sample taken for sequencing was PBMCs. The CDR3 DNA reads as TGTGCCAGCAGCCGACAGGGAGAGGACACTGAAGCTTTCTTT. Translated: CASSRQGEDTEAFF.